This entry concerns a single TCR beta chain. These data originate in a study of T cells in localized non-small cell lung cancer. The V end lost 8 bases, the J end lost 2 bases, and 16 bases lay between the germline ends. This CDR3 is 15 amino acids long. The germline CDR1 and CDR2 sequences are SNHLY and FYNNEI. Sequenced by immunoSEQ multiplex PCR; TCRdb stores in-frame clones only, minus some. The sample consists of approximately 41,000 clones, roughly 89% of them appearing once. The sequence was collected from a male donor at least 60 years old with stage II lung adenocarcinoma. The chain uses TRBV2 and TRBJ1-5; no reliable D call. Sample: peripheral blood mononuclear cells, taken before any cancer treatment. Here the CDR3 reads CASGQEGGGNQPQHF. CDR3 nucleotide sequence: TGTGCCAGCGGCCAGGAGGGAGGTGGCAATCAGCCCCAGCATTTT.